Detailed here is one T cell receptor beta chain. These data belong to a study of CD8+ T cells in alopecia areata. For the study at large: The drug, oral tofacitinib, was given to treated patients at 5 to 10 mg twice daily. Tofacitinib lasted 6 to 18 months, then 6 months off drug. Severity in treated patients was scored by percentage of scalp area affected.

As the sequencing template, cDNA was produced by extracting RNA and reverse transcribing it. Sequencing used immunoSEQ multiplex PCR; TCRdb keeps in-frame clones, though not all of them. The top ten clones hold about a sixth of a sample with about 180,000 clones, less than 75% of them seen once. Treatment reported: oral pan-JAK inhibitor, 5-10 mg twice daily. Germline CDR1 and CDR2: MGHRA and YSYEKL. Trimming removed 0 bases at V and 7 bases at J, with 13 bases between. The CDR3 covers 15 residues. The chain couples TRBV4-1 to TRBJ1-5; weak D call: TRBD1 (6 bases). The sequence derives from a human donor with alopecia areata. Sequenced here: CD4+ T cells sorted from blood, sampled at approximately week 55, from a patient treated with tofacitinib. The CDR3 coding sequence is TGCGCCAGCAGCCAAGATGGGGCAGGGGAACAGCCCCAGCATTTT. Translation: CASSQDGAGEQPQHF.